These T cell receptor beta chains were read from a single sample in a study of CD8 T cells in ankylosing spondylitis. MiXCR, run by TCRdb on the 5' RACE reads, gives a single entry per CDR3 protein. The sample records approximately 46,000 distinct CDR3 sequences, 11% being singletons. The sequencing sample was made of blood, either unsorted or a sorted T cell fraction (not recorded which). These receptors originate from a male donor with ankylosing spondylitis or in good health (not recorded which). CDR3s include the opening cysteine and the closing phenylalanine or tryptophan. Each record gives: V gene, J gene, clone size, D gene, CDR3 protein, CDR3 DNA. The D gene is left open where the match is weak. Expanded clones are given a class, and other clones once, few, many or no size at all.

V: TRBV29-1; J: TRBJ1-1; size: .; D: .; CDR3: CSVEGSRVTEAFF; DNA: TGCAGCGTTGAGGGTTCGCGAGTCACTGAAGCTTTCTTT
V: TRBV12-3/TRBV12-4; J: TRBJ2-3; size: many; D: TRBD1; CDR3: CASSLDRGDFTDTQYF; DNA: TGTGCCAGCAGTCTCGACAGGGGCGACTTCACAGATACGCAGTATTTT
V: TRBV20-1; J: TRBJ2-3; size: many; D: TRBD1; CDR3: CSASDRGRTDTQYF; DNA: TGCAGTGCTAGCGACAGGGGGCGGACAGATACGCAGTATTTT
V: TRBV7-6; J: TRBJ2-5; size: few; D: .; CDR3: CASSSPWETQYF; DNA: TGTGCCAGCAGCTCCCCCTGGGAGACCCAGTACTTC
V: TRBV28; J: TRBJ1-2; size: few; D: .; CDR3: CASGGVVASLGYTF; DNA: TGTGCCAGCGGGGGTGTTGTGGCTTCATTGGGCTACACCTTC
V: TRBV13; J: TRBJ1-3; size: many; D: TRBD1; CDR3: CASSYITSGGDTIYF; DNA: TGTGCCAGCAGCTACATCACTTCAGGGGGCGACACCATATATTTT
V: TRBV27; J: TRBJ1-1; size: many; D: .; CDR3: CASSFGPQRGTEAFF; DNA: TGTGCCAGCAGTTTCGGACCCCAAAGGGGCACTGAAGCTTTCTTT
V: TRBV20-1; J: TRBJ1-5; size: many; D: .; CDR3: CSARPSYMGIDQPQHF; DNA: TGCAGTGCTAGACCATCGTATATGGGGATTGATCAGCCCCAGCATTTT
V: TRBV5-1; J: TRBJ1-1; size: many; D: .; CDR3: CASRGDGLTTEAFF; DNA: TGCGCCAGCAGGGGGGATGGATTGACCACTGAAGCTTTCTTT
V: TRBV3-1; J: TRBJ2-1; size: .; D: .; CDR3: CASSPARSFYNEQFF; DNA: TGTGCCAGCAGCCCCGCCAGGAGCTTCTACAATGAGCAGTTCTTC
V: TRBV2; J: TRBJ2-2; size: many; D: .; CDR3: CASRTADPYTGELFF; DNA: TGTGCCAGCAGAACGGCGGACCCCTACACCGGGGAGCTGTTTTTT
V: TRBV5-1; J: TRBJ1-6; size: many; D: TRBD1; CDR3: CASSVGQGGNSPLHF; DNA: TGCGCCAGCAGCGTGGGACAGGGTGGAAATTCACCCCTCCACTTT
V: TRBV12-3/TRBV12-4; J: TRBJ2-3; size: many; D: .; CDR3: CASSFGQNTDTQYF; DNA: TGTGCCAGCAGTTTCGGCCAGAACACAGATACGCAGTATTTT
V: TRBV7-2; J: TRBJ2-4; size: .; D: TRBD2; CDR3: CVSSSPSGGHPNIQYF; DNA: TGTGTCAGCAGCTCCCCTAGCGGGGGCCACCCAAACATTCAGTACTTC
V: TRBV12-3/TRBV12-4; J: TRBJ2-3; size: medium-sized; D: .; CDR3: CASSSTDTQYF; DNA: TGTGCCAGCAGTTCTACAGATACGCAGTATTTT
V: TRBV20-1; J: TRBJ2-1; size: many; D: .; CDR3: CSARGPAEYNEQFF; DNA: TGCAGTGCTAGAGGCCCCGCAGAGTACAATGAGCAGTTCTTC
V: TRBV15; J: TRBJ2-4; size: many; D: TRBD1; CDR3: CATSRTGQGAAKNIQYF; DNA: TGTGCCACCAGCAGGACCGGACAGGGGGCGGCCAAAAACATTCAGTACTTC
V: TRBV5-1; J: TRBJ1-1; size: many; D: .; CDR3: CASSLAANTEAFF; DNA: TGCGCCAGCAGCTTGGCAGCGAACACTGAAGCTTTCTTT
V: TRBV5-1; J: TRBJ1-1; size: many; D: TRBD1; CDR3: CASSPGTVSRAPEAFF; DNA: TGCGCCAGCAGCCCGGGGACAGTTTCTAGGGCACCTGAAGCTTTCTTT
V: TRBV12-3/TRBV12-4; J: TRBJ2-1; size: many; D: .; CDR3: CASQGNEQFF; DNA: TGTGCCAGCCAAGGCAATGAGCAGTTCTTC
V: TRBV6-1; J: TRBJ2-2; size: .; D: TRBD1; CDR3: CASSIQGARTGELFF; DNA: TGTGCCAGCAGTATTCAGGGGGCGCGGACCGGGGAGCTGTTTTTT
V: TRBV6-1; J: TRBJ1-1; size: many; D: .; CDR3: CASNQGRRISEAFF; DNA: TGTGCCAGTAACCAGGGGAGGCGAATCTCTGAAGCTTTCTTT
V: TRBV20-1; J: TRBJ2-3; size: many; D: TRBD2; CDR3: CSARPALLAGGADTQYF; DNA: TGCAGTGCTAGACCCGCCCTACTAGCGGGGGGCGCAGATACGCAGTATTTT
V: TRBV7-8; J: TRBJ1-2; size: many; D: TRBD1; CDR3: CASTRTGNYGYTF; DNA: TGTGCCAGCACCCGGACAGGGAACTATGGCTACACCTTC
V: TRBV29-1; J: TRBJ2-3; size: .; D: TRBD2; CDR3: CSVAHTSGGTDTQYF; DNA: TGCAGCGTTGCCCACACTAGCGGGGGTACAGATACGCAGTATTTT
V: TRBV7-6; J: TRBJ2-5; size: many; D: TRBD2; CDR3: CASSTLAGVGETQYF; DNA: TGTGCCAGCAGCACACTAGCGGGGGTCGGCGAGACCCAGTACTTC
V: TRBV29-1; J: TRBJ1-6; size: many; D: .; CDR3: CSVEDGGHGSPLHF; DNA: TGCAGCGTTGAAGACGGGGGGCACGGTTCACCCCTCCACTTT
V: TRBV6-2/TRBV6-3; J: TRBJ2-1; size: many; D: TRBD1; CDR3: CASSYSPHRQGDYNEQFF; DNA: TGTGCCAGCAGTTACTCACCCCATAGACAGGGGGACTACAATGAGCAGTTCTTC
V: TRBV12-3/TRBV12-4; J: TRBJ2-3; size: many; D: TRBD2; CDR3: CASTTSGSTDTQYF; DNA: TGTGCCAGCACCACTAGCGGATCCACAGATACGCAGTATTTT
V: TRBV12-3/TRBV12-4; J: TRBJ1-5; size: many; D: .; CDR3: CASSFQGNQPQHF; DNA: TGTGCCAGCAGTTTCCAGGGTAACCAGCCCCAGCATTTT
V: TRBV7-2; J: TRBJ1-6; size: .; D: TRBD1; CDR3: CASSLDGTEYSPLHF; DNA: TGTGCCAGCAGCTTAGATGGGACAGAATATTCACCCCTCCACTTT